This T cell receptor beta chain was profiled in a study of Graves' ophthalmopathy and Graves' hyperthyroidism. Unmatched junction bases numbered 2, after V lost 1 base and J lost 4 bases. Germline CDR1 SGHRS, CDR2 YFSETQ. The CDR3 length is 14 residues. Amplification of the TCR beta CDR3 regions used RNA transcripts (as template). Second-round multiplex PCR followed a first-round RT-PCR using HTBI primers. TCRdb used MiXCR to reprocess the multiplex PCR reads, holding one entry per CDR3 protein. Among almost 750,000 distinct CDR3 sequences listed, 40% were seen once. General study results and limits: Most thyroid-expanded clonotypes exceeding 0.001 frequency were also found in blood. Ophthalmopathy could be told apart from stable hyperthyroidism by a 13-signature model (87.88% sensitivity, approximately 81% specificity). Predictions made by the model for ophthalmopathy progression reached 70.59% sensitivity and approximately 72% specificity.

A note on this clonotype: Its specificity is not known.

The sequencing input was peripheral blood. The gene calls are TRBV5-1 and TRBJ1-5; 7 bases are a match to TRBD1. The source is an adult man with Graves' ophthalmopathy. The CDR3 is CASSLTGENQPQHF. As DNA, the CDR3 is TGCGCCAGCAGCTTGACAGGGGAAAATCAGCCCCAGCATTTT.